Below, 21 T cell receptor beta chains from the same sample are listed, as sequenced in a study of T cell responses to AZD1222 COVID-19 vaccine. The repertoire was sequenced with immunoSEQ multiplex PCR; TCRdb's copy has only in-frame clones and lacks some. The sample contains over 120,000 clones, roughly 92% of which appear only once. Specimen: peripheral blood, collected on day 0 of AZD1222 vaccination. These receptors were collected from an adult in good health.

V usage is TRBV7-9 and J usage is TRBJ1-2; D uncertain. Germline CDR1 and CDR2: SEHNR and FQNEAQ (reference sequence). CDR3 size: 14 residues. The V and J ends lost 1 base and 4 bases respectively, with 10 bases between them. CDR3: CASSLGPGSYGYTF. CDR3 DNA sequence: TGTGCCAGCAGCTTAGGTCCGGGGTCCTATGGCTACACCTTC. The complete variable domain, with remaining parts taken from reference TRBV7-9 and TRBJ1-2, reads DTGVSQNPRHKITKRGQNVTFRCDPISEHNRLYWYRQTLGQGPEFLTYFQNEAQLEKSRLLSDRFSAERPKGSFSTLEIQRTEQGDSAMYLCASSLGPGSYGYTFGSGTRLTVV.

The chain combines TRBV5-1 with TRBJ1-4; D ambiguous. The CDR3 spans 16 residues. V was shortened by 0 bases and J by 8 bases, with 17 bases between the two germline ends. Germline loops: CDR1 SGHRS, CDR2 YFSETQ. For the CDR3, the DNA is TGCGCCAGCAGCTTGGACCGCCGACAATCAGTCGAAAAACTGTTTTTT. It encodes CASSLDRRQSVEKLFF.

The chain joins TRBV2 to TRBJ1-4; D not resolved. The germline V and J ends were trimmed by 6 bases and 8 bases, with 13 bases remaining between them. From germline, CDR1 is SNHLY and CDR2 FYNNEI. There are 13 residues in the CDR3. The CDR3 sequence is CASSFNMKEKLFF. The CDR3 region has the DNA TGTGCCAGCAGCTTCAATATGAAGGAAAAACTGTTTTTT. The full variable domain, in which reference TRBV2 and TRBJ1-4 provide the parts outside the CDR3, is EPEVTQTPSHQVTQMGQEVILRCVPISNHLYFYWYRQILGQKVEFLVSFYNNEISEKSEIFDDQFSVERPDGSNFTLKIRSTKLEDSAMYFCASSFNMKEKLFFGSGTQLSVL.

J is TRBJ2-7 and V is TRBV19, with 9 bases aligning to TRBD2. With V trimmed by 1 base and J by 2 bases, 3 bases remained unmatched. CDR1 and CDR2 from the germline V gene are LNHDA and SQIVND (reference sequence). The CDR3 sequence is 15 residues long. CDR3 DNA sequence: TGTGCCAGTAGTATAGGACTAGCGGTACCCTACGAGCAGTACTTC. Translating it yields CASSIGLAVPYEQYF.

The J gene is TRBJ1-4, the V gene TRBV28; the D gene is possibly TRBD1 (6 bases). The CDR3 spans 16 residues. Germline CDR1 reads MDHEN; CDR2 reads SYDVKM. The ends were cut back, 2 bases at V and 7 bases at J, with 17 bases in the middle. CDR3 sequence (DNA): TGTGCCAGCAGTTTACCGAAGGGGGGGGCGAGTGAAAAACTGTTTTTT. Amino acids: CASSLPKGGASEKLFF.

This sequence joins TRBV6-5 and TRBJ2-1; 7 bases agree with TRBD2. The germline gives CDR1 MNHEY, CDR2 SVGAGI. The length of the CDR3 is 15 residues. V dropped 6 bases and J dropped 4; count of bases not matched to a gene: 9. The CDR3 here is CASRTTAGVYNEQFF. In nucleotides, the CDR3 is TGTGCCAGCAGGACCACCGCGGGGGTATACAATGAGCAGTTCTTC.

V gene TRBV7-2 combines with J gene TRBJ2-5, with 10 bases aligning to TRBD2. Germline trimming cut 5 bases from V and 5 bases from J; bases unmatched to any gene: 14. CDR1 and CDR2 from the germline V gene are SGHTA and FQGNSA. The CDR3 totals 17 residues. CDR3 protein: CASSPRGLSGGVETQYF. The CDR3 nucleotides are TGTGCCAGCAGCCCCCGGGGGTTGAGCGGGGGGGTGGAGACCCAGTACTTC.

Notes on this clone: In the same sample, other DNA sequences code for this CDR3. V and J are TRBV6-6 and TRBJ1-5; D is undetermined. The CDR3 runs to 12 residues. Germline V gene sequence: CDR1 MNHNY, CDR2 SVGAGI (reference sequence). With 0 bases removed from V and 7 bases from J, the gap between germline ends came to 4 bases. The DNA of the CDR3 is TGTGCCAGCAGTTACTCTCGGCAGCCCCAGCATTTT. As protein: CASSYSRQPQHF.

J is TRBJ1-5 and V is TRBV19; D is undetermined. Germline loops: CDR1 LNHDA, CDR2 SQIVND (reference sequence). Trimming pared 1 base from V and 4 bases from J, leaving 11 bases between. The CDR3 extends over 15 amino acids. This chain's CDR3 is CASSIGRTLNQPQHF. DNA of the CDR3: TGTGCCAGTAGTATAGGCAGGACCCTAAATCAGCCCCAGCATTTT.

The chain is built from TRBV12-3 or TRBV12-4 and TRBJ2-2; a weak D match, TRBD1 (5 bases). V lost 2 bases, J lost 6 bases, and 7 bases lay in between. The CDR3 runs to 13 residues. CDR3 DNA: TGTGCCAGCAGTTTACAGGGTGCCGGGGAGCTGTTTTTT. This encodes CASSLQGAGELFF.

This chain joins TRBV7-9 and TRBJ1-2, with TRBD1 identical over 7 bases. The CDR3 runs to 12 residues. V was pared by 6 bases and J by 2 bases, with 0 bases of the junction left unmatched. Germline values: CDR1 SEHNR, CDR2 FQNEAQ (reference sequence). The CDR3 region is CASRTGNYGYTF. CDR3 sequence (DNA): TGTGCCAGCAGGACAGGGAACTATGGCTACACCTTC.

This clone was observed once. V is TRBV7-2 and J is TRBJ1-1, with a possible D match to TRBD1 (6 bases). CDR1 is SGHTA, CDR2 FQGNSA, per germline. With 2 bases removed from V and 6 bases from J, the gap between germline ends came to 16 bases. This CDR3 is 15 amino acids long. CDR3 nucleotide sequence: TGTGCCAGCAGCTTACTGGGTCAGGGGCTGGCTGAAGCTTTCTTT. As protein: CASSLLGQGLAEAFF.

This clone has just one count. V gene TRBV28 combines with J gene TRBJ2-1; 11 bases align to TRBD2. This CDR3 has 16 residues. The junction had 6 bases not matched to a gene; V was cut back by 5 bases and J by 3 bases. The germline CDR1 and CDR2 sequences are MDHEN and SYDVKM. CDR3 nucleotides: TGTGCCAGCAGTGGTACTAGCGGGAGCTACTACAATGAGCAGTTCTTC. Translated: CASSGTSGSYYNEQFF.

This clone was counted a single time. The CDR3: CASSQVQALAGGSAHIQYF. CDR3 sequence (DNA): TGTGCCAGCAGCCAAGTTCAAGCACTAGCGGGGGGCTCGGCGCACATTCAGTACTTC. V usage is TRBV3-1 (or the pseudogene TRBV3-2) and J usage is TRBJ2-4; 12 bases map to TRBD2. This CDR3 comprises 19 residues. V lost 1 base, J lost 8 bases, and 15 bases stayed unmatched. Germline V gene sequence: CDR1 LGHDT, CDR2 YNNKEL (reference sequence).

The chain combines TRBV27 with TRBJ2-1; D may be TRBD2 (5 bases). The ends were cut back, 4 bases at V and 4 bases at J, with 17 bases in the middle. The CDR3 extends over 16 amino acids. The V gene's germline CDR1 is MNHEY and CDR2 SMNVEV (reference sequence). The CDR3 DNA reads as TGTGCCAGCAGTTCGGAAGGGAGTTGGTATTACAATGAGCAGTTCTTC. Protein: CASSSEGSWYYNEQFF.

V and J are TRBV6-5 and TRBJ2-7, with 10 bases aligning to TRBD1. CDR3 length: 15 residues. In germline, CDR1 is MNHEY, CDR2 SVGAGI. V trimming: 5 bases; J trimming: 6 bases; junction bases outside the gene matches: 10. In DNA form, the CDR3 reads TGTGCCAGCAGTAAAAGGGGGACAGGGGATGTCGAGCAGTACTTC. Its protein product is CASSKRGTGDVEQYF.

The V and J genes are TRBV28 and TRBJ2-7; D unresolved. The CDR3 consists of 12 residues. Looked up from germline, CDR1 is MDHEN and CDR2 is SYDVKM. Trimming removed 6 bases at V and 5 bases at J, with 11 bases between. In nucleotides, the CDR3 is TGTGCCAGCAGATTGTCGGCTAACGAGCAGTACTTC. Its protein product is CASRLSANEQYF. The whole variable domain, filled in from reference TRBV28 and TRBJ2-7, reads DVKVTQSSRYLVKRTGEKVFLECVQDMDHENMFWYRQDPGLGLRLIYFSYDVKMKEKGDIPEGYSVSREKKERFSLILESASTNQTSMYLCASRLSANEQYFGPGTRLTVT.

The chain has TRBV19 and TRBJ2-5; D is possibly TRBD1 (6 bases). Germline-derived CDR1 and CDR2 are LNHDA and SQIVND (reference sequence). The germline V and J ends were trimmed by 4 bases and 2 bases, with 17 bases remaining between them. The CDR3 length is 16 residues. CDR3 sequence reads: CASSTLLGHHQETQYF. CDR3 in DNA: TGTGCCAGTAGTACATTATTGGGACATCATCAAGAGACCCAGTACTTC.

The gene calls are TRBV27 and TRBJ2-7, with a tentative D call TRBD2 (5 bases). This CDR3 is built from 15 residues. Per the germline V gene, CDR1 is MNHEY and CDR2 is SMNVEV (reference sequence). V lost 4 bases and J 3 bases, leaving 16 bases between the germline ends. CDR3 in amino acids: CASSSTGLGGYEQYF. DNA of the CDR3: TGTGCCAGCAGTTCGACTGGTTTAGGAGGCTACGAGCAGTACTTC.

The rearrangement uses TRBV5-1 and TRBJ1-2; possible D gene TRBD1, 5 bases. Trimming left V 4 bases short and J 4 bases short, with 17 bases between. This CDR3 has 15 residues. CDR1 SGHRS and CDR2 YFSETQ come from the germline V gene. The CDR3 bases are TGCGCCAGCAGCCCAGGTGGGGGTAACATCTATGGCTACACCTTC. This translates into CASSPGGGNIYGYTF. The full variable domain, in which reference TRBV5-1 and TRBJ1-2 provide the parts outside the CDR3, is KAGVTQTPRYLIKTRGQQVTLSCSPISGHRSVSWYQQTPGQGLQFLFEYFSETQRNKGNFPGRFSGRQFSNSRSEMNVSTLELGDSALYLCASSPGGGNIYGYTFGSGTRLTVV.

The V gene is TRBV6-5, the J gene TRBJ1-1; 7 bases map to TRBD1. Germline trimming cut 10 bases from V and 5 bases from J; bases unmatched to any gene: 10. This CDR3 spans 13 amino acids. From germline, CDR1 is MNHEY and CDR2 SVGAGI. The CDR3 spells CAILGQARTEAFF. CDR3 nucleotide sequence: TGTGCCATCCTCGGACAGGCGAGAACTGAAGCTTTCTTT.